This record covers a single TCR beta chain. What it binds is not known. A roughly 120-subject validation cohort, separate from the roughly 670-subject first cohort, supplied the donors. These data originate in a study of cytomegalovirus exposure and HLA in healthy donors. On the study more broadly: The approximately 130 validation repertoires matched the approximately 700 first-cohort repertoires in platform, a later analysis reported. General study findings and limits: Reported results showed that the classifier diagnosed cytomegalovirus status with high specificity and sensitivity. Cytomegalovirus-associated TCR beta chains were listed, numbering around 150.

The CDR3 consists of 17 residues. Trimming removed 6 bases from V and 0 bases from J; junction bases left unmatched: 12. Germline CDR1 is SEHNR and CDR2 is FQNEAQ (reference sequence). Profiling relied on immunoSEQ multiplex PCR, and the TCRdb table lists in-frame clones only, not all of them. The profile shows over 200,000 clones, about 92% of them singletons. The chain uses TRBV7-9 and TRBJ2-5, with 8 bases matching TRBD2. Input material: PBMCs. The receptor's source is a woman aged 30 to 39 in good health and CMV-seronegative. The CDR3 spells CASRKDLTSGNQETQYF. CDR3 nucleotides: TGTGCCAGCAGGAAAGACCTCACTAGCGGCAACCAAGAGACCCAGTACTTC.